The sequence of this TCR beta chain was determined in a study of T cell responses to AZD1222 COVID-19 vaccine. On this clone itself: Its matching antigen is unknown.

Looked up from germline, CDR1 is SEHNR and CDR2 is FQNEAQ (reference sequence). The CDR3 contains 14 residues. Trimming cost V 1 base and J 0 bases, with 5 bases left between them. Using immunoSEQ multiplex PCR, the repertoire was profiled, and TCRdb retains in-frame clones only, with some absent. Of roughly 30,000 clones in the sample, about 84% were seen once. Study-wide results and caveats: Vaccine-associated CD4 TCRs spanned spike, dominant at 160-218 and 743-854. Baseline testing showed seropositivity in only a handful of AZD1222 recipients.

Sequenced here: peripheral blood, sampled 28 days after the second AZD1222 dose. This chain joins TRBV7-9 and TRBJ2-3, with unresolved D. The TCR originated in an adult who received the AZD1222 COVID-19 vaccine. The CDR3 protein is CASSLGPSTDTQYF. Here the CDR3 DNA reads TGTGCCAGCAGCTTAGGGCCCAGCACAGATACGCAGTATTTT.